Listed here are 24 T cell receptor beta chains from one sample, sequenced in a study of patients and donors after allogeneic stem cell transplantation. TCRdb passed the RT-PCR reads through MiXCR, listing each CDR3 protein once. Of roughly 940,000 distinct CDR3 sequences listed, approximately 19% were seen once; the top ten hold 5.5% to 6.5%. The material sequenced was blood, either unsorted or a sorted T cell fraction (not recorded which). The source is a human donor who was either an allogeneic HSCT recipient or a stem cell or donor lymphocyte infusion donor (not recorded which). It is not recorded whose cells these are; they may come from a transplant donor.

The DNA of the CDR3 is TGCGCCAGCAGCCAAGATAAAGACAATGAGCAGTTCTTC. Residues: CASSQDKDNEQFF. The chain links TRBV4-1 to TRBJ2-1, with D unclear. CDR3 length: 13 residues. Per the germline V gene, CDR1 is MGHRA and CDR2 is YSYEKL. V lost 0 bases to trimming and J lost 5 bases, with 5 bases between them.

The chain recombines TRBV6-1 with TRBJ2-2; 8 bases match TRBD2. The length of the CDR3 is 18 residues. Trimming cost V 5 bases and J 0 bases; bases outside gene matches: 11. Germline V gene lookup returns CDR1 MNHNS and CDR2 SASEGT. The CDR3 sequence is CASSHLKRSGANTGELFF. The CDR3 DNA reads TGTGCCAGCAGTCACCTGAAACGTAGCGGGGCGAACACCGGGGAGCTGTTTTTT.

The chain joins TRBV5-1 to TRBJ1-2, with TRBD1 matching over 7 bases. Germline-derived CDR1 and CDR2 are SGHRS and YFSETQ. With 4 bases clipped from V and 2 bases from J, the junction kept 8 bases outside the gene matches. The CDR3 is 15 amino acids. The CDR3 region is CASSALGQANYGYTF. The DNA for the CDR3 is TGCGCCAGCAGCGCCCTCGGACAGGCCAACTATGGCTACACCTTC.

In its sample, this clonotype was seen a few times. V is TRBV4-1 and J is TRBJ2-7, with TRBD1 matching 7 bases. CDR3 size: 14 residues. Unmatched junction bases numbered 7, after V lost 2 bases and J lost 6 bases. Germline V CDR1 and CDR2: MGHRA, YSYEKL. The CDR3 region is CASSQLQAGGEQYF. In DNA form, the CDR3 reads TGCGCCAGCAGCCAACTGCAAGCAGGGGGCGAGCAGTACTTC.

The sample holds many counts of this clonotype. The rearrangement links TRBV20-1 to TRBJ2-1; unclear D gene. Trimming pared 5 bases from V and 5 bases from J, leaving 13 bases between. CDR1 is DFQATT and CDR2 is SNEGSKA in the germline V gene (reference sequence). The CDR3 loop spans 13 amino acids. CDR3 nucleotide sequence: TGCAGTGCTCCCTACTTGGGTAACAATGAGCAGTTCTTC. Protein sequence: CSAPYLGNNEQFF.

V usage is TRBV5-1 and J usage is TRBJ1-1; TRBD1 matches at 8 bases. CDR1 SGHRS and CDR2 YFSETQ come from the germline V gene. Trimming cost V 4 bases and J 7 bases; bases outside gene matches: 21. CDR3 length equals 18 residues. The CDR3 DNA sequence: TGCGCCAGCAGCAAAATCCCAGACAGTGGCAGGGGGCATATTGAAGCTTTCTTT. Translation: CASSKIPDSGRGHIEAFF.

The chain recombines TRBV12-3 or TRBV12-4 with TRBJ1-4; D might be TRBD1 (5 bases). This CDR3 is 18 amino acids long. V was clipped by 1 base and J by 4 bases, with 19 bases between them. CDR3 loop: CASSLGQLARTGNEKLFF. CDR3 DNA: TGTGCCAGCAGTTTAGGTCAGTTAGCTCGTACAGGTAATGAAAAACTGTTTTTT.

This chain connects TRBV6-5 to TRBJ1-1; a possible D gene is TRBD1 (6 bases). Trimming shortened V by 3 bases and J by 4 bases, and 15 bases separated the two germline ends. From germline, CDR1 is MNHEY and CDR2 SVGAGI. The CDR3 extends over 15 amino acids. The CDR3 reads CASSYSRGVGTEAFF. The CDR3 coding sequence is TGTGCCAGCAGTTATTCGAGGGGGGTTGGCACTGAAGCTTTCTTT.

This chain links TRBV7-9 with TRBJ1-5; maybe TRBD1 (5 bases). V lost 1 base and J 9 bases, leaving 13 bases between the germline ends. The CDR3 length is 14 residues. Germline V gene sequence: CDR1 SEHNR, CDR2 FQNEAQ (reference sequence). The CDR3 region is CASSLGGGERPQHF. The DNA of the CDR3 is TGTGCCAGCAGCTTAGGGGGAGGGGAGCGGCCCCAGCATTTT.

V usage is TRBV5-1 and J usage is TRBJ2-5; D is ambiguous. This CDR3 is built from 13 residues. V gave up 2 bases and J gave up 2 bases, with 7 bases separating them. Germline loops: CDR1 SGHRS, CDR2 YFSETQ. CDR3 nucleotides: TGCGCCAGCAGCTTTAGTTGGCAAGAGACCCAGTACTTC. Encoded protein: CASSFSWQETQYF.

This clonotype was seen a handful of times. This chain uses TRBV20-1 with TRBJ2-5; the match to TRBD1 covers 8 bases. The ends lost 6 bases at V and 1 base at J; junction bases unmatched: 13. The germline CDR1 and CDR2 sequences are DFQATT and SNEGSKA (reference sequence). The CDR3 is 16 residues long. The DNA for the CDR3 is TGCAGTGCGAGGACAGGGTTTGGTTGGTTCCAAGAGACCCAGTACTTC. Its translation is CSARTGFGWFQETQYF.

V is TRBV2 and J is TRBJ2-7; 10 positions agree with TRBD2. The ends lost 4 bases at V and 4 bases at J; junction bases unmatched: 4. The CDR3 is made up of 14 amino acids. The germline CDR1 and CDR2 sequences are SNHLY and FYNNEI. The CDR3 reads CASSAEAGGYEQYF. The CDR3 bases are TGTGCCAGCAGTGCAGAAGCGGGGGGGTACGAGCAGTACTTC.

This clonotype was observed a handful of times. The V and J genes are TRBV15 and TRBJ2-7; D gene unclear. Germline CDR1 and CDR2: LNHNV and YYDKDF (reference sequence). Trimming stripped 9 bases from V and 9 bases from J, with 24 bases between. The CDR3 has 14 amino acids. The CDR3 coding sequence is TGTGCCACTCGGGCACCGAAAACTGGGCTCCGGCAGTACTTC. It codes for CATRAPKTGLRQYF.

This clonotype appeared a few times. The chain uses TRBV5-1 and TRBJ2-2; D ambiguous. The germline V gene encodes CDR1 SGHRS and CDR2 YFSETQ. V lost 2 bases and J lost 4, with 12 bases in between. There are 15 residues in the CDR3. This chain's CDR3 is CASSFRQAITGELFF. The DNA of the CDR3 is TGCGCCAGCAGCTTTCGGCAGGCCATCACCGGGGAGCTGTTTTTT.

This clonotype has more than one count but fewer than ten. The J gene is TRBJ1-2, the V gene TRBV4-1; 8 bases fit TRBD1. CDR3 length: 15 amino acids. Per the germline V gene, CDR1 is MGHRA and CDR2 is YSYEKL. V gave up 3 bases and J gave up 4 bases; unmatched junction bases: 7. CDR3 nucleotide sequence: TGCGCCAGCAGCCACCCTACAGGGGGTGTCTATGGCTACACCTTC. This translates into CASSHPTGGVYGYTF.

The CDR3 DNA is TGTGCCAGCAGTGATGGACAGGCCCCCACAGATACGCAGTATTTT. It codes for CASSDGQAPTDTQYF. V is TRBV2 and J is TRBJ2-3; 7 bases fit TRBD1. Germline trimming cut 3 bases from V and 2 bases from J; bases unmatched to any gene: 5. Germline V gene data show CDR1 as SNHLY and CDR2 as FYNNEI. CDR3 length: 15 residues.

The rearrangement joins TRBV7-9 to TRBJ1-4; D is ambiguous. Per germline, CDR1 SEHNR and CDR2 FQNEAQ (reference sequence). Trimming removed 0 bases from V and 5 bases from J, with 10 bases in between. This CDR3 is 15 amino acids long. Here the CDR3 reads CASSLAIGMNEKLFF. For the CDR3, the DNA is TGTGCCAGCAGCTTAGCAATAGGAATGAATGAAAAACTGTTTTTT.

V gene TRBV20-1 combines with J gene TRBJ1-6, with D uncertain. The CDR3 contains 14 residues. CDR1 is DFQATT, CDR2 SNEGSKA, per germline (reference sequence). Trimming stripped 0 bases from V and 0 bases from J, with 3 bases between. DNA of the CDR3: TGCAGTGCTAGAGATAGCTCCTATAATTCACCCCTCCACTTT. It translates to CSARDSSYNSPLHF.

The V call is TRBV5-1, the J call TRBJ2-5, with unresolved D. CDR1 is SGHRS, CDR2 YFSETQ, per germline. The CDR3 loop spans 12 amino acids. Deletions cut 0 bases from V and 8 bases from J, with 8 bases between. The DNA for the CDR3 is TGCGCCAGCAGCTTGGAGGCAGGTACCCAGTACTTC. Translation gives CASSLEAGTQYF.

This rearrangement joins TRBV7-2 to TRBJ2-1; a weak D match, TRBD2 (5 bases). Trimming cost V 3 bases and J 7 bases, with 19 bases left between them. Germline V gene sequence: CDR1 SGHTA, CDR2 FQGNSA. CDR3 size: 16 residues. For the CDR3, the DNA is TGTGCCAGCAGCTTCGATGGCGGGCGCCTAGGGAATGAGCAGTTCTTC. It specifies CASSFDGGRLGNEQFF.

V gene TRBV7-9 combines with J gene TRBJ2-6; no firm D call. The germline gives CDR1 SEHNR, CDR2 FQNEAQ (reference sequence). Between the trimmed V and J ends, which lost 1 base and 0 bases, there was a span of 7 bases. CDR3 length equals 16 residues. CDR3 in DNA: TGTGCCAGCAGCTTAGGACTCTACTCTGGGGCCAACGTCCTGACTTTC. Amino acid sequence: CASSLGLYSGANVLTF.

This clonotype was counted only a few times. This rearrangement joins TRBV5-1 to TRBJ2-5, with D possibly matching TRBD2 (5 bases). The CDR3 consists of 13 residues. Germline V gene data show CDR1 as SGHRS and CDR2 as YFSETQ. The V and J ends lost 4 bases and 3 bases respectively, with 10 bases between them. This CDR3 is CASSLSVEETQYF. The CDR3 bases are TGCGCCAGCAGCCTTAGCGTCGAAGAGACCCAGTACTTC.

This clonotype occurred a few times. V is TRBV12-3 or TRBV12-4 and J is TRBJ2-1, with TRBD2 matching 7 bases. V lost 5 bases to trimming and J lost 8 bases; unmatched junction nucleotides: 18. The CDR3 consists of 17 residues. This CDR3 is CASSGAGTIGLGHEQFF. CDR3 nucleotide sequence: TGTGCCAGCAGTGGGGCCGGGACTATCGGTCTGGGGCATGAGCAGTTCTTC.

The chain is built from TRBV5-1 and TRBJ1-1; 9 bases line up with TRBD1. Unmatched junction bases numbered 8, after V lost 5 bases and J lost 3 bases. The germline V gene encodes CDR1 SGHRS and CDR2 YFSETQ. The CDR3 contains 15 residues. The CDR3 region is CASRPPGQGDTEAFF. In DNA form, the CDR3 reads TGCGCCAGCAGACCACCGGGACAGGGAGACACTGAAGCTTTCTTT.